This T cell receptor (beta chain) was obtained from a study of T cells in Graves' hyperthyroidism and ophthalmopathy. Blood sampling occurred at first hyperthyroidism diagnosis, ahead of any ophthalmopathy symptoms. RNA transcripts provided the source from which TCR beta CDR3 regions were amplified. The study used the HTBI primer set for a first-round RT-PCR of the TCR CDR3. In TCRdb, the multiplex PCR reads were re-called with MiXCR into one record per CDR3 protein. The sample lists about 300,000 distinct CDR3 sequences; 25% were seen once. V shed 9 bases and J 5 bases; nucleotides not matched to a gene: 10. CDR3 length: 13 amino acids. Germline lookup yields CDR1 SNHLY and CDR2 FYNNEI.

This clonotype was obtained from a middle-aged man with Graves' hyperthyroidism that later progressed to Graves' ophthalmopathy. The chain recombines TRBV2 with TRBJ2-7; 7 nucleotides align to TRBD2. The sequencing input was blood. CDR3 in DNA: TGTGCCAGTACTTTAGCGGGCTTCCACGAGCAGTACTTC. It specifies CASTLAGFHEQYF.